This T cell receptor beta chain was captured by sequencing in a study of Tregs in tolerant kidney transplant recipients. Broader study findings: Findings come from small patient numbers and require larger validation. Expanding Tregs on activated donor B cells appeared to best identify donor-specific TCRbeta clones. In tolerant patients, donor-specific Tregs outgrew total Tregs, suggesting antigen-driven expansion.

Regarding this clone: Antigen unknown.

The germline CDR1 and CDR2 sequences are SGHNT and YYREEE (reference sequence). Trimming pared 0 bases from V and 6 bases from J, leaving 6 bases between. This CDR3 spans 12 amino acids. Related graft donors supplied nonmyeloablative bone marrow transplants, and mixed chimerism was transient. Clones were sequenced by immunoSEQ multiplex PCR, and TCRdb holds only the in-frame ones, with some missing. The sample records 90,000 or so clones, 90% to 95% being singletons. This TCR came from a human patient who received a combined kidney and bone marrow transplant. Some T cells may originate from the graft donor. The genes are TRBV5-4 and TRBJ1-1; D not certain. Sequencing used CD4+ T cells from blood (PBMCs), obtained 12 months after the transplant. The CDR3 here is CASSLGSAEAFF. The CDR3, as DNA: TGTGCCAGCAGCTTGGGGTCAGCTGAAGCTTTCTTT.